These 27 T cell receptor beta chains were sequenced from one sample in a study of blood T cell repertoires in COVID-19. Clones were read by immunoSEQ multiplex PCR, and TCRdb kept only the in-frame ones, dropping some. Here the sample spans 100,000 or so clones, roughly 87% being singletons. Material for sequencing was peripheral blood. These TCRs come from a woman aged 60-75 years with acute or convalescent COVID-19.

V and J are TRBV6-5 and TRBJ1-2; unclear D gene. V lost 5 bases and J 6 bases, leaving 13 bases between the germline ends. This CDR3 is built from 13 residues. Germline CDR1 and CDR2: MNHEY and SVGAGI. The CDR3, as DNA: TGTGCCAGCAGTCAGTCCCCTGGAGATGGCTACACCTTC. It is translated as CASSQSPGDGYTF.

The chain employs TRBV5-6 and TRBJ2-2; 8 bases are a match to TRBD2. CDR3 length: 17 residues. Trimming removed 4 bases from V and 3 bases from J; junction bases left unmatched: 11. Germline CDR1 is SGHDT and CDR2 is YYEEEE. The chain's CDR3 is CASSPHGLAPHTGELFF. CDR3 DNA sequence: TGTGCCAGCAGCCCGCATGGACTAGCCCCACACACCGGGGAGCTGTTTTTT.

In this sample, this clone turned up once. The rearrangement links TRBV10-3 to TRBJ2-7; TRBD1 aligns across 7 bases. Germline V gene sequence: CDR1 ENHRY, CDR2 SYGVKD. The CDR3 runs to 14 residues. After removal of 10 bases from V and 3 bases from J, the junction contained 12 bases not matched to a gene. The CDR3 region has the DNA TGTGCCACGCAGACCGGGACAGACTTCTACGAGCAGTACTTC. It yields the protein CATQTGTDFYEQYF.

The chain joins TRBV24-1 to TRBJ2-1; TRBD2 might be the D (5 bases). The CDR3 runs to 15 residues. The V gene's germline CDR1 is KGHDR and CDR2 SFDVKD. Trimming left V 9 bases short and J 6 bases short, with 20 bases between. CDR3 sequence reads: CATGGEGGYVNEQFF. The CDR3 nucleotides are TGTGCCACCGGAGGAGAGGGCGGTTACGTCAATGAGCAGTTCTTC.

The CDR3 is CAWRTGGRGNQPQHF. The CDR3 nucleotides are TGTGCCTGGAGGACAGGGGGTCGGGGCAATCAGCCCCAGCATTTT. The chain joins TRBV30 to TRBJ1-5, with TRBD1 matching 9 bases. This CDR3 is 15 amino acids long. Germline V CDR1 and CDR2: GTSNPN, SVGIG (reference sequence). The ends lost 3 bases at V and 2 bases at J; junction bases unmatched: 5.

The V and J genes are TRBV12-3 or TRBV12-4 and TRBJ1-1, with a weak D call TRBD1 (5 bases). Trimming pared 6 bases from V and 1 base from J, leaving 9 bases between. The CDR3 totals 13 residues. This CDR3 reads CASRDGANTEAFF. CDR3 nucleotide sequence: TGTGCCAGCAGGGATGGGGCGAACACTGAAGCTTTCTTT.

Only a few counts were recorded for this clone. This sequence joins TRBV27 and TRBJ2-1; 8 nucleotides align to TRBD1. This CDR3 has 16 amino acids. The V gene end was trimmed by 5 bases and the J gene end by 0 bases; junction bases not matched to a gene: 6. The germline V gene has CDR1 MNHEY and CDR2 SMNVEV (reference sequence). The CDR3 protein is CASSHGTGSSYNEQFF. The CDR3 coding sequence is TGTGCCAGCAGTCACGGGACAGGAAGCTCCTACAATGAGCAGTTCTTC.

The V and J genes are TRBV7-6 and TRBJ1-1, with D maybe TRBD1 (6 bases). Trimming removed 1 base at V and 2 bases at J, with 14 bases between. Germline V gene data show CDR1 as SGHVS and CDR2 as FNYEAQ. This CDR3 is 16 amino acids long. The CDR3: CASSLGAGVGNTEAFF. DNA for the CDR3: TGTGCCAGCAGCTTAGGGGCAGGGGTGGGAAACACTGAAGCTTTCTTT.

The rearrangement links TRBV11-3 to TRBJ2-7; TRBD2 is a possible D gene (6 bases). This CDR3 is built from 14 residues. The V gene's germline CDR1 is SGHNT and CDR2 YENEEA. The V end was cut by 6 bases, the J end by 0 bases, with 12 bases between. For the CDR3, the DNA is TGTGCCAGCAGGGGGGGTCCTAACTCCTACGAGCAGTACGTC. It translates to CASRGGPNSYEQYV.

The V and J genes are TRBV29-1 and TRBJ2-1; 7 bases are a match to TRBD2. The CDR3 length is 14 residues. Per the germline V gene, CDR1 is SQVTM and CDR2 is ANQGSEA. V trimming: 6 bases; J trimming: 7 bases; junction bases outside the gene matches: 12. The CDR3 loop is CSVVREGRRNEQFF. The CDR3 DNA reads TGCAGCGTAGTGAGGGAGGGCCGGAGGAATGAGCAGTTCTTC.

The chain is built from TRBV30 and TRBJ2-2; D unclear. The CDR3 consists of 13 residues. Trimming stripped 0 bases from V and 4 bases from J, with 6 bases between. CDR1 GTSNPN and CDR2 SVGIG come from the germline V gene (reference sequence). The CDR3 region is CAWSVVATGELFF. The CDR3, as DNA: TGTGCCTGGAGTGTCGTAGCCACCGGGGAGCTGTTTTTT.

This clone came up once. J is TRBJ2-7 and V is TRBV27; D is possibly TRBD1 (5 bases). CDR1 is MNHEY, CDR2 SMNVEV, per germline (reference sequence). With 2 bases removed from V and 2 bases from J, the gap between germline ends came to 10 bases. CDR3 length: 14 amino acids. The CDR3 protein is CASSLRGPPYEQYF. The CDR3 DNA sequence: TGTGCCAGCAGTTTAAGGGGTCCTCCCTACGAGCAGTACTTC.

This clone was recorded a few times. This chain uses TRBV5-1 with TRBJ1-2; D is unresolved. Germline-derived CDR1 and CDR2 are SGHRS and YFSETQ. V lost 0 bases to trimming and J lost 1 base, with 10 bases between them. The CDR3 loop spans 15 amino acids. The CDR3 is CASSLGGNSNYGYTF. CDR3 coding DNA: TGCGCCAGCAGCTTGGGAGGGAACAGTAACTATGGCTACACCTTC.

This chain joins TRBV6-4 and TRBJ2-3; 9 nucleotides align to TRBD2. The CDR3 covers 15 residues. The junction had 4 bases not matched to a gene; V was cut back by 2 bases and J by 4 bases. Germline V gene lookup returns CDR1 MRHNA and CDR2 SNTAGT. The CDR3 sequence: CASSDIAGVADTQYF. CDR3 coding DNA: TGTGCCAGCAGTGACATAGCGGGAGTAGCAGATACGCAGTATTTT.

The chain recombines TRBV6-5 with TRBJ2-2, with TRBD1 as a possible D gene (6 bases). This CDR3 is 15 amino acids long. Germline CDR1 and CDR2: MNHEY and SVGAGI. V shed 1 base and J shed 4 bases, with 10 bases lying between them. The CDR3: CASSYLGAGTGELFF. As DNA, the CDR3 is TGTGCCAGCAGTTACTTGGGGGCAGGCACCGGGGAGCTGTTTTTT.

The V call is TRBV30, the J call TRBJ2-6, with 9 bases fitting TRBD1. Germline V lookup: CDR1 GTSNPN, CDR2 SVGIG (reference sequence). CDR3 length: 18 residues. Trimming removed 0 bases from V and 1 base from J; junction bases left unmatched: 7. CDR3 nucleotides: TGTGCCTGGAGTGTACCCACAGGGGGCGTATCTGGGGCCAACGTCCTGACTTTC. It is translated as CAWSVPTGGVSGANVLTF.

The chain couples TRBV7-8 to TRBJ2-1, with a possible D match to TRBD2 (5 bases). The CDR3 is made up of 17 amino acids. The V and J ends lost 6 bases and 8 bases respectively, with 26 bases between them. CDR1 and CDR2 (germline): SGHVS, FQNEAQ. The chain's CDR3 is CASSPRWAFAGSYEQFF. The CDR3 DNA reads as TGTGCCAGCAGTCCCCGGTGGGCCTTTGCGGGTTCCTATGAGCAGTTCTTC.

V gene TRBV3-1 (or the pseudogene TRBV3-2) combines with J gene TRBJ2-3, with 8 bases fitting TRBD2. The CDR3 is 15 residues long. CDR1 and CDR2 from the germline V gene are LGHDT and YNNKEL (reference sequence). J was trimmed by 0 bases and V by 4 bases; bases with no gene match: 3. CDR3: CASSLPSGSTDTQYF. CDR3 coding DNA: TGTGCCAGCAGCCTCCCTAGCGGGAGCACAGATACGCAGTATTTT.

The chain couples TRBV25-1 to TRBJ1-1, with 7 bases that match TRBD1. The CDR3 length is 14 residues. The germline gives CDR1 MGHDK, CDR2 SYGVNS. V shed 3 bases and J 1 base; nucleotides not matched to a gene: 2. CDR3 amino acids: CASSEGQTNTEAFF. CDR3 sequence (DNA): TGTGCCAGCAGTGAGGGACAGACGAACACTGAAGCTTTCTTT.

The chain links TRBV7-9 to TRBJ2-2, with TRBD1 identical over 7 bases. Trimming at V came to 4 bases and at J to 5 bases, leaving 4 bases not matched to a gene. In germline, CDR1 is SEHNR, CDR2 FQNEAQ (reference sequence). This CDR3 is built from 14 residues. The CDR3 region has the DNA TGTGCCAGCAGCTACCAACAGGGGACCGGGGAGCTGTTTTTT. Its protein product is CASSYQQGTGELFF.

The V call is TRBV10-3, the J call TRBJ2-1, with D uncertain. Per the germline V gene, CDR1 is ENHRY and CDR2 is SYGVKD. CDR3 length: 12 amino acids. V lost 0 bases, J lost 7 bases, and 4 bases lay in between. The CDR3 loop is CAISESRNEQFF. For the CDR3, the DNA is TGTGCCATCAGTGAGTCGAGAAATGAGCAGTTCTTC.

The CDR3 DNA is TGTGCCAGTAGTATTCAGGGTACGAATGAGCAGTTCTTC. It specifies CASSIQGTNEQFF. The V gene is TRBV19, the J gene TRBJ2-1; maybe TRBD1 (5 bases). CDR3 length: 13 amino acids. Germline assignment: CDR1 LNHDA and CDR2 SQIVND (reference sequence). V lost 3 bases to trimming and J lost 7 bases, with 10 bases between them.

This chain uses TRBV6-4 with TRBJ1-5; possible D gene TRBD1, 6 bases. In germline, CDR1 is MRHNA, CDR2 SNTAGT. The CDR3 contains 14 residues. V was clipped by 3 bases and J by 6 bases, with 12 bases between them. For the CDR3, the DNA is TGTGCCAGCAGTGAAGGATGGACAGCTCAGCCCCAGCATTTT. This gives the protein CASSEGWTAQPQHF.

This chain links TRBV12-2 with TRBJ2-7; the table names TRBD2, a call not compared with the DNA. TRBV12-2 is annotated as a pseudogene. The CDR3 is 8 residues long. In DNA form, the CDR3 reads TGTGCAAGTCGCTCCTCGGTAGTC. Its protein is CASRSSVV.

The CDR3, as DNA: TGTGCCAGTAGTCCCCGACTGGCTAGCGGGAGGAACACAGATACGCAGTATTTT. Its protein product is CASSPRLASGRNTDTQYF. This chain links TRBV19 with TRBJ2-3, with 11 bases fitting TRBD2. The trim removed 5 bases at V and 2 bases at J, leaving 12 bases unmatched. Germline CDR1 and CDR2: LNHDA and SQIVND (reference sequence). There are 18 residues in the CDR3.

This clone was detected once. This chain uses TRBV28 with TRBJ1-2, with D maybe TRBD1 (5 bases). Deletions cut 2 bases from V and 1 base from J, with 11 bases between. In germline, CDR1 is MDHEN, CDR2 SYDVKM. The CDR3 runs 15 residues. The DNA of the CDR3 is TGTGCCAGCAGTTTAGGGGGGATGGGTAACTATGGCTACACCTTC. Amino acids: CASSLGGMGNYGYTF.

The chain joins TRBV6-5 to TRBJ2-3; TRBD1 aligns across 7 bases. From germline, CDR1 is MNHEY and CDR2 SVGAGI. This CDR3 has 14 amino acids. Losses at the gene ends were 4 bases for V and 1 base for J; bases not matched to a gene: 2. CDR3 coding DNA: TGTGCCAGCAGTTTCCAGGGGGGCACAGATACGCAGTATTTT. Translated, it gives CASSFQGGTDTQYF.